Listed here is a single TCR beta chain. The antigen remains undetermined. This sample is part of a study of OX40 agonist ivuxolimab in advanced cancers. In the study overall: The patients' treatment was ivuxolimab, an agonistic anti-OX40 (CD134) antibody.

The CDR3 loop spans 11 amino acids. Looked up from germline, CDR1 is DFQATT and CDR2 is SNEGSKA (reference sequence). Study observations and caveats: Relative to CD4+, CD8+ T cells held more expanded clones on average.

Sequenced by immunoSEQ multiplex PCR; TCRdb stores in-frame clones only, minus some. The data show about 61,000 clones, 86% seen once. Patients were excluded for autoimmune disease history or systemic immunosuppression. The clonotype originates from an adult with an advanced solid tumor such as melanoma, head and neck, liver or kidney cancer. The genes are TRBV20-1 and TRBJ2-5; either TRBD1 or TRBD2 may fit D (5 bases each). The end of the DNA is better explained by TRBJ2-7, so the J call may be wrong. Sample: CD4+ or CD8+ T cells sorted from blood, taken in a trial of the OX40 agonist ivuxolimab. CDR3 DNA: TGCAGTGCTTCCAGGGACCACGAGCAGTACTTC. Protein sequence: CSASRDHEQYF.